Following are 16 T cell receptor beta chains from one sample sequenced in a study of chemoradiotherapy in HPV16-positive cancers. Assay used: immunoSEQ multiplex PCR; TCRdb lists only in-frame clones, some missing. The sample carries 12,000 or so clones, about four fifths recorded once. Sampling was done from a patient who underwent chemoradiotherapy. These receptors all come from a human donor with HPV-associated anogenital cancer.

The chain links TRBV19 to TRBJ2-3, with D perhaps TRBD2 (6 bases). CDR3 length equals 16 residues. Germline CDR1 reads LNHDA; CDR2 reads SQIVND (reference sequence). Trimming took 5 bases from V and 2 from J, leaving 17 bases between them. DNA for the CDR3: TGTGCCAGTAGTTCGGCAGGGAGGCTCGACACAGATACGCAGTATTTT. This codes for CASSSAGRLDTDTQYF.

The genes are TRBV7-2 and TRBJ1-4, with 8 bases matching TRBD1. Germline V CDR1 and CDR2: SGHTA, FQGNSA. V shed 4 bases, J shed 8 bases, and the junction held 9 bases outside the gene matches. The CDR3 is 15 amino acids. CDR3 amino acids: CASSSGQGLKEKLFF. The DNA for the CDR3 is TGTGCCAGCAGCTCAGGACAGGGCTTGAAGGAAAAACTGTTTTTT.

A single count supports this clone. This chain uses TRBV10-3 with TRBJ1-1; D not resolved. This CDR3 is built from 14 residues. V dropped 6 bases and J dropped 4 bases, with 15 bases sitting between them. Looked up from germline, CDR1 is ENHRY and CDR2 is SYGVKD. Here the CDR3 reads CAISEGGHFTEAFF. For the CDR3, the DNA is TGTGCCATCAGCGAAGGAGGGCATTTCACTGAAGCTTTCTTT.

This chain joins TRBV18 and TRBJ1-2, with a tentative D call TRBD1 (5 bases). This CDR3 is 13 amino acids long. V was pared by 2 bases and J by 6 bases, with 10 bases between. The germline gives CDR1 KGHSH, CDR2 LQKENI. The CDR3: CASSPFRDHGYTF. The CDR3 region has the DNA TGTGCCAGCTCACCATTCAGGGACCATGGCTACACCTTC. Full variable domain (outside the CDR3, taken from reference TRBV18 and TRBJ1-2): NAGVMQNPRHLVRRRGQEARLRCSPMKGHSHVYWYRQLPEEGLKFMVYLQKENIIDESGMPKERFSAEFPKEGPSILRIQQVVRGDSAAYFCASSPFRDHGYTFGSGTRLTVV.

Here the CDR3 DNA reads TGCGCCAGCAGCCATTCCGGGACAGGGCAATCACCCCTCCACTTT. Protein product: CASSHSGTGQSPLHF. This chain links TRBV4-1 with TRBJ1-6; 9 bases fit TRBD1. V shed 3 bases and J 10 bases; nucleotides not matched to a gene: 7. The CDR3 sequence is 15 residues long. Per germline, CDR1 MGHRA and CDR2 YSYEKL.

This clone was observed a few times. The J gene is TRBJ1-1, the V gene TRBV30; a possible D gene is TRBD1 (5 bases). Germline V gene sequence: CDR1 GTSNPN, CDR2 SVGIG (reference sequence). This CDR3 is 13 amino acids long. V shed 8 bases and J shed 4 bases, with 17 bases lying between them. The chain's CDR3 is CAQQPPGLTEAFF. The DNA of the CDR3 is TGTGCCCAACAACCCCCGGGACTCACTGAAGCTTTCTTT.

V is TRBV5-8 and J is TRBJ2-1; the match to TRBD1 covers 10 bases. Unmatched junction bases numbered 7, after V lost 7 bases and J lost 6 bases. Germline loops: CDR1 SGHTS, CDR2 YDEGEE. CDR3 size: 14 residues. As DNA, the CDR3 is TGTGCCAGCTCTAGAGACAGGGGGCGCAATGAGCAGTTCTTC. Translation: CASSRDRGRNEQFF.

The chain carries TRBV9 and TRBJ2-3; D is uncertain. V was trimmed by 4 bases and J by 4 bases, leaving 10 bases between them. CDR3 size: 13 residues. Germline lookup yields CDR1 SGDLS and CDR2 YYNGEE. CDR3 DNA: TGTGCCAGCAGCCCACCCTTGTCAGATACGCAGTATTTT. It encodes CASSPPLSDTQYF.

This clone was counted a single time. The chain is built from TRBV6-1 and TRBJ2-4; weak D call: TRBD1 (6 bases). CDR1 MNHNS and CDR2 SASEGT come from the germline V gene. CDR3 size: 14 residues. Trimming removed 6 bases at V and 4 bases at J, with 13 bases between. The CDR3 spells CASSPTGNKNIQYF. The CDR3 DNA reads as TGTGCCAGCAGCCCAACAGGGAATAAAAACATTCAGTACTTC.

The V and J genes are TRBV5-4 and TRBJ1-2; D is undetermined. The germline V gene has CDR1 SGHNT and CDR2 YYREEE (reference sequence). The CDR3 has 12 residues. With 3 bases removed from V and 5 bases from J, the gap between germline ends came to 8 bases. The CDR3 nucleotides are TGTGCCAGCAGCTCAGCTGGGTATGGCTACACCTTC. Its translation is CASSSAGYGYTF.

The chain links TRBV7-3 to TRBJ2-5; the D gene is possibly TRBD2 (7 bases). CDR3 size: 13 residues. Looked up from germline, CDR1 is SGHTA and CDR2 is FQGTGA. V was trimmed by 8 bases and J by 2 bases, leaving 12 bases between them. CDR3 protein: CASSGGQQETQYF. CDR3 in DNA: TGTGCCAGCTCGGGGGGCCAGCAAGAGACCCAGTACTTC.

This chain joins TRBV7-3 and TRBJ2-5; maybe TRBD2 (6 bases). V lost 3 bases and J lost 5, with 10 bases in between. The CDR3 covers 13 residues. From germline, CDR1 is SGHTA and CDR2 FQGTGA. The CDR3 region is CASSFHREETQYF. The CDR3 region has the DNA TGTGCCAGCAGCTTCCACCGGGAGGAGACCCAGTACTTC.

The rearrangement uses TRBV5-1 and TRBJ1-3; TRBD1 is a possible D gene (6 bases). From germline, CDR1 is SGHRS and CDR2 YFSETQ. V shed 0 bases and J shed 3 bases, with 7 bases lying between them. The CDR3 runs to 14 residues. CDR3: CASSLDRDGNTIYF. The CDR3 DNA is TGCGCCAGCAGCTTGGACAGGGATGGAAACACCATATATTTT.

This rearrangement joins TRBV5-1 to TRBJ2-2; a weak D match, TRBD2 (5 bases). The V gene lost 0 bases and the J gene lost 4 bases, with 10 bases spanning the gap. Germline V gives CDR1 SGHRS, CDR2 YFSETQ. The CDR3 runs 15 residues. The CDR3 loop is CASSLGRGGTGELFF. The CDR3, as DNA: TGCGCCAGCAGCTTGGGACGGGGTGGCACCGGGGAGCTGTTTTTT.

This rearrangement joins TRBV29-1 to TRBJ2-3; TRBD2 aligns across 7 bases. CDR1 and CDR2 from the germline V gene are SQVTM and ANQGSEA. V trimming: 6 bases; J trimming: 5 bases; junction bases outside the gene matches: 11. The CDR3 covers 14 residues. CDR3 sequence reads: CSVQRGGSGDTQYF. The CDR3, as DNA: TGCAGCGTCCAGCGGGGAGGCAGTGGAGATACGCAGTATTTT.

The chain combines TRBV30 with TRBJ1-2, with 7 nucleotides matching TRBD1. The ends lost 0 bases at V and 4 bases at J; junction bases unmatched: 5. The germline V gene encodes CDR1 GTSNPN and CDR2 SVGIG (reference sequence). The CDR3 length is 14 residues. The CDR3 coding sequence is TGTGCCTGGAGTGTGGGAGGGGGCAGCTATGGCTACACCTTC. It specifies CAWSVGGGSYGYTF.